These T cell receptor beta chains were read from a single sample in a study of T cells in Graves' hyperthyroidism and ophthalmopathy. Via MiXCR, TCRdb re-called the multiplex PCR reads, giving one row per CDR3 protein. The top ten hold around 11% of the sample, which has around 520,000 distinct CDR3 sequences, approximately 25% seen once. The specimen sequenced was blood. The receptor set was obtained from a woman aged 25 to 39 with Graves' ophthalmopathy. Both conserved end residues are part of each CDR3. Each record gives: J gene, V gene, CDR3 length, CDR3 protein.

J gene: TRBJ2-7
V gene: TRBV7-2
CDR3 length: 13
CDR3 protein: CASSSWTSGEQYF

J gene: TRBJ2-5
V gene: TRBV4-1
CDR3 length: 14
CDR3 protein: CASSLGQVQETQYF

J gene: TRBJ1-2
V gene: TRBV9
CDR3 length: 12
CDR3 protein: CASNDRGGGYTF

J gene: TRBJ2-7
V gene: TRBV15
CDR3 length: 17
CDR3 protein: CATSRAAGTGVSYEQYF

J gene: TRBJ2-2
V gene: TRBV7-9
CDR3 length: 14
CDR3 protein: CASTLEYRAGELFF

J gene: TRBJ1-2
V gene: TRBV6-2/TRBV6-3
CDR3 length: 13
CDR3 protein: CASSYGWAYGYTF

J gene: TRBJ1-2
V gene: TRBV6-1
CDR3 length: 15
CDR3 protein: CASSTRGQGVNGYTF

J gene: TRBJ2-7
V gene: TRBV12-3/TRBV12-4
CDR3 length: 13
CDR3 protein: CASSLRRFYEQYF

J gene: TRBJ1-3
V gene: TRBV6-1
CDR3 length: 16
CDR3 protein: CASSEAFGGLGNTIYF

J gene: TRBJ1-5
V gene: TRBV19
CDR3 length: 14
CDR3 protein: CASSPGSRPQPQHF

J gene: TRBJ2-5
V gene: TRBV6-1
CDR3 length: 16
CDR3 protein: CASSGALGQGGETQYF

J gene: TRBJ1-1
V gene: TRBV6-1
CDR3 length: 10
CDR3 protein: CASPGRKAFF

J gene: TRBJ1-1
V gene: TRBV6-2/TRBV6-3
CDR3 length: 17
CDR3 protein: CASSYNWGTFADTEAFF

J gene: TRBJ2-2
V gene: TRBV2
CDR3 length: 14
CDR3 protein: CASRGPGEVGELFF

J gene: TRBJ1-5
V gene: TRBV12-3/TRBV12-4
CDR3 length: 14
CDR3 protein: CASSFRIGDSAQHF

J gene: TRBJ2-5
V gene: TRBV28
CDR3 length: 17
CDR3 protein: CASSLLGLAGGFETQYF

J gene: TRBJ2-2
V gene: TRBV6-2/TRBV6-3
CDR3 length: 18
CDR3 protein: CASSYRVDYSRDTGELFF

J gene: TRBJ2-7
V gene: TRBV4-1
CDR3 length: 15
CDR3 protein: CASSQDFRQSYEQYF

J gene: TRBJ1-5
V gene: TRBV12-3/TRBV12-4
CDR3 length: 14
CDR3 protein: CASSFGYSNQPQHF

J gene: TRBJ1-3
V gene: TRBV7-2
CDR3 length: 15
CDR3 protein: CASSSQRGFGNTIYF

J gene: TRBJ1-1
V gene: TRBV20-1
CDR3 length: 14
CDR3 protein: CSASGGGRAVEAFF

J gene: TRBJ2-7
V gene: TRBV20-1
CDR3 length: 14
CDR3 protein: CSARSQGSSYEQYF

J gene: TRBJ2-7
V gene: TRBV20-1
CDR3 length: 16
CDR3 protein: CSAGTSGRVNGDEQYF

J gene: TRBJ1-2
V gene: TRBV4-1
CDR3 length: 13
CDR3 protein: CASSPLDGHGYTF

J gene: TRBJ1-1
V gene: TRBV20-1
CDR3 length: 13
CDR3 protein: CSAETAGGTEAFF

J gene: TRBJ1-1
V gene: TRBV28
CDR3 length: 15
CDR3 protein: CASSFPDRLNTEAFF

J gene: TRBJ2-7
V gene: TRBV10-3
CDR3 length: 15
CDR3 protein: CAISGTGQNSDEQYF

J gene: TRBJ2-5
V gene: TRBV4-3
CDR3 length: 15
CDR3 protein: CASSQDPRSQETQYF

J gene: TRBJ2-5
V gene: TRBV6-5
CDR3 length: 17
CDR3 protein: CASELASRGPGIRAQYF

J gene: TRBJ1-1
V gene: TRBV15
CDR3 length: 18
CDR3 protein: CATGRGRTGVFMNTEAFF

J gene: TRBJ1-2
V gene: TRBV5-1
CDR3 length: 15
CDR3 protein: CASNPTQGDRYGYTF

J gene: TRBJ2-5
V gene: TRBV15
CDR3 length: 12
CDR3 protein: CASSRDVETQYF

J gene: TRBJ2-7
V gene: TRBV6-2/TRBV6-3
CDR3 length: 14
CDR3 protein: CASRETGPSYEQYF

J gene: TRBJ2-2
V gene: TRBV2
CDR3 length: 16
CDR3 protein: CASSGSSGADTGELFF

J gene: TRBJ2-5
V gene: TRBV12-3/TRBV12-4
CDR3 length: 14
CDR3 protein: CASSPEVVQETQYF